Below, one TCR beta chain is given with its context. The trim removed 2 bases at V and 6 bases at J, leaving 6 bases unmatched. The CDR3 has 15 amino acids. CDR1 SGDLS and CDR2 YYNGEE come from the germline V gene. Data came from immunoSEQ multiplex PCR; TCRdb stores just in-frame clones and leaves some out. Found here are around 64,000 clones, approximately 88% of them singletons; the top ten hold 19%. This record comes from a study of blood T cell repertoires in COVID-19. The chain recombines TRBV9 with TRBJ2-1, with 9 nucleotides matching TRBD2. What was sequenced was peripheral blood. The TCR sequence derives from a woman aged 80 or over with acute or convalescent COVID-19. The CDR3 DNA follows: TGTGCCAGCAGCGTCGGCGGGAGGGCCGGCAATGAGCAGTTCTTC. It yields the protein CASSVGGRAGNEQFF.